This TCR beta chain was captured by sequencing in a study of early T cells in non-severe SARS-CoV-2 infection. Overall study context: Sequencing used unsorted whole-blood bulk RNA, so chains lack pairing.

This clonotype was counted at least ten times. cDNA molecules, individually, were tagged with unique molecular identifiers. TCRdb re-analysed the 5' RACE reads in MiXCR, keeping a single row per CDR3 protein. This table has just under 65,000 distinct CDR3 sequences, approximately 5.9% appearing once. V was pared by 5 bases and J by 4 bases, with 15 bases between. Germline lookup yields CDR1 MNHEY and CDR2 SVGAGI. The CDR3 has 14 residues. The clonotype comes from an adult who was a healthcare worker with PCR-confirmed SARS-CoV-2 infection or an uninfected control (not recorded which). Specimen: whole blood, collected at baseline. The rearrangement uses TRBV6-5 and TRBJ2-7; D possibly matches TRBD1 or TRBD2 (5 bases each). The CDR3 DNA follows: TGTGCCAGCAGTGATCGGGACGTTAAATACGAGCAGTACTTC. It encodes CASSDRDVKYEQYF.